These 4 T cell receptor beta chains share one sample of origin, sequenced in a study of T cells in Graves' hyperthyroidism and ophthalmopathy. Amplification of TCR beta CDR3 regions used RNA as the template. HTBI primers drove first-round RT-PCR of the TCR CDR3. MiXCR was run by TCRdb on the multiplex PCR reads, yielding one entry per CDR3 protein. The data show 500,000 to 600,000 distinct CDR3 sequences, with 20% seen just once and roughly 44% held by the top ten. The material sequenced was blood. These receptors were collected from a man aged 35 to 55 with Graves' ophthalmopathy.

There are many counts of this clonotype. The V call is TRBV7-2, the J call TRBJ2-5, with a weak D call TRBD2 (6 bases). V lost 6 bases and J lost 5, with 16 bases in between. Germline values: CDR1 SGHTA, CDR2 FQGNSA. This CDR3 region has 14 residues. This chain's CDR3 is CASSSGGPRETQYF. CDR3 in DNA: TGTGCCAGCAGTAGCGGAGGGCCAAGGGAGACCCAGTACTTC.

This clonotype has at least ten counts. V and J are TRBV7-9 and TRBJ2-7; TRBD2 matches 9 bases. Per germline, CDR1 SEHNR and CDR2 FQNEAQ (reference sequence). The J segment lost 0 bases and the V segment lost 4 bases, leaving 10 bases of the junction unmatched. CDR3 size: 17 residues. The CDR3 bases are TGTGCCAGCAGCTCGGGTAGCGGGGGCCATAGCTCCTACGAGCAGTACTTC. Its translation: CASSSGSGGHSSYEQYF.

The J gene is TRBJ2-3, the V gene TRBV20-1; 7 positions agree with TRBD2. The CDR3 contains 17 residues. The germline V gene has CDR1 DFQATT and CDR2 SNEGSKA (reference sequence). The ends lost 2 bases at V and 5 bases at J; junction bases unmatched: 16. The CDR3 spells CSARSSRLSGVGDTQYF. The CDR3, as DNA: TGCAGTGCTAGATCTTCTCGACTAAGCGGGGTGGGAGATACGCAGTATTTT.

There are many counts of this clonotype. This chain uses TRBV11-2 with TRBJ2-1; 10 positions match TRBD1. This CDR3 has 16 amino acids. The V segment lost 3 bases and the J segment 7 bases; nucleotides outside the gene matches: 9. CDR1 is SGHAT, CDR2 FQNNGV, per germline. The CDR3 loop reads CASSFPGTGAVNEQFF. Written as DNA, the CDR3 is TGTGCCAGCAGCTTCCCCGGGACAGGGGCTGTGAATGAGCAGTTCTTC.